This TCR beta chain stems from a study of blood T cell repertoires in COVID-19. As for the study in general: COVID-19 samples from acute and convalescent phases originated in the United States, Italy and Spain. T cells, B-cell-depleted T cells, or PBMCs provided the cDNA or gDNA that served as material.

CDR3 length equals 13 residues. The V gene's germline CDR1 is SGHRS and CDR2 YFSETQ. V was pared by 0 bases and J by 7 bases, with 8 bases between. Per the study methods: Counts of nucleated cells, estimated from reference gene primer amplification, were obtained. The protocol was immunoSEQ multiplex PCR, while the TCRdb copy is restricted to in-frame clones and leaves out a portion. V, J and clone size were drawn from that table, and D and trimming were deduced from the DNA. The sample has about 200,000 clones, roughly 77% seen once; the top ten hold around 5.4%. Seattle cases were enrolled at active infection and followed longitudinally.

The source is a woman aged 40 to 55 with COVID-19, enrolled during active disease. Sequenced: peripheral blood. This sequence joins TRBV5-1 and TRBJ2-1; weak D call: TRBD1 (5 bases). The CDR3 is CASSLATGNEQFF. The DNA of the CDR3 is TGCGCCAGCAGCTTGGCCACAGGAAATGAGCAGTTCTTC.